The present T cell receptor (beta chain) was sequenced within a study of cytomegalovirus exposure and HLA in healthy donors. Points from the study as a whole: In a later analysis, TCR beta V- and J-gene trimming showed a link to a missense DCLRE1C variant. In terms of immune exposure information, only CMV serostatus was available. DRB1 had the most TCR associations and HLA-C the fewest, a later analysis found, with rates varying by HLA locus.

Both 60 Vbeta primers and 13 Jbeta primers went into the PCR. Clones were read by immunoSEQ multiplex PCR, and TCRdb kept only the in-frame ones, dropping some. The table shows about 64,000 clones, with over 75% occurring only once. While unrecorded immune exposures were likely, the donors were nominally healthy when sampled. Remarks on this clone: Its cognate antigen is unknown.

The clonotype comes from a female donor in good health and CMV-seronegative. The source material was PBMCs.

As DNA, the CDR3 is TGTGCCTGGGGTGACAGGGTCGCGGGAAACACCATATATTTT. This gives the protein CAWGDRVAGNTIYF. This chain joins TRBV30 and TRBJ1-3; 7 nucleotides align to TRBD1. V trimming: 5 bases; J trimming: 4 bases; junction bases outside the gene matches: 8. The CDR3 contains 14 residues. Germline V gives CDR1 GTSNPN, CDR2 SVGIG (reference sequence).